This entry is about one TCR beta chain. Antigen specificity is unknown. The junction does not match germline at one end; this may be a read error. Orbital computed tomography, thyroid ultrasound, serum thyroxine and TRAb, and clinical symptoms together informed the diagnoses. The data stem from a study of T cells in Graves' hyperthyroidism and ophthalmopathy. The CDR3 is 17 residues long. Study observations and caveats: Most clonotypes expanded in thyroid above 0.001 were likewise present in blood.

RNA transcripts provided the source from which TCR beta CDR3 regions were amplified. Carried out on the TCR CDR3, a first-round RT-PCR used the HTBI primer set. TCRdb analysed the multiplex PCR reads with MiXCR anew, one entry per CDR3 protein. The sample consists of under 350,000 distinct CDR3 sequences, over 15% of them appearing once. The sequence was collected from a woman aged 55-75 years with Graves' ophthalmopathy. The sample was blood. This rearrangement joins TRBV12-3 or TRBV12-4 to TRBJ2-5, with 16 bases matching TRBD2. CDR3 protein: CASSLAGLAGGSETQYF. The CDR3, as DNA: TGTGCCAGCAGCTTAGCGGGACTAGCGGGAGGGAGCGAGACCCAGTACTTC.